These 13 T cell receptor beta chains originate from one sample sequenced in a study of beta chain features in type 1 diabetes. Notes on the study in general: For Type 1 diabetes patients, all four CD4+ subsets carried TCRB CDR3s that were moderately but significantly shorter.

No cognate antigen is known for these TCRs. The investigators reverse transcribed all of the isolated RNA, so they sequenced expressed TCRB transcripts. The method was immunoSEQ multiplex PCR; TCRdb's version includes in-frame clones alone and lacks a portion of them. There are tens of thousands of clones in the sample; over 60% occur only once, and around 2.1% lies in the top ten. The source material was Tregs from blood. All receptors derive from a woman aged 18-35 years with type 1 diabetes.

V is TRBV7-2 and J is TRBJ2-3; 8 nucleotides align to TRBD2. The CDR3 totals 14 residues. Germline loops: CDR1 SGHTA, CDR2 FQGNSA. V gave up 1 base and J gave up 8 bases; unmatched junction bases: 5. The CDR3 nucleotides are TGTGCCAGCAGCTTAGGGCGGGAGGCGAGTACGCAGTATTTT. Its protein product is CASSLGREASTQYF.

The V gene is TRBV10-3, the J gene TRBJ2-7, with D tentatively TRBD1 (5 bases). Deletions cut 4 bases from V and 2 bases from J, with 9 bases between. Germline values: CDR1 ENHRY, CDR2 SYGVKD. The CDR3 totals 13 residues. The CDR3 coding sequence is TGTGCCATCAGTGGACAGACGCCCTACGAGCAGTACTTC. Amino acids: CAISGQTPYEQYF.

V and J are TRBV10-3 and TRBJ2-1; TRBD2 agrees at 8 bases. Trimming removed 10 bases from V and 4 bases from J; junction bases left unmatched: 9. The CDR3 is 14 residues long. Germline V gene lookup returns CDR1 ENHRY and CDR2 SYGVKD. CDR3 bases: TGTGCCACCGGGAGGGAAGCGATTTACAATGAGCAGTTCTTC. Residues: CATGREAIYNEQFF.

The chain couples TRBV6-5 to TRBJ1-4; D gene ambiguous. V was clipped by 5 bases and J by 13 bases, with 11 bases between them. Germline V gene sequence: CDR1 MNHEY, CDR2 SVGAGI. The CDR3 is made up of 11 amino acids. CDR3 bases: TGTGCCAGCAGTGGAGGATTGAGACTGTTTTTT. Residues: CASSGGLRLFF.

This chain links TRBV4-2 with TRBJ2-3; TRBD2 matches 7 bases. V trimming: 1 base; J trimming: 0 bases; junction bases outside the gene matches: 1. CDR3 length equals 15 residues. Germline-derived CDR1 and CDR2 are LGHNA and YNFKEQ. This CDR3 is CASSQVSGSTDTQYF. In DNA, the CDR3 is TGTGCCAGCAGCCAAGTTAGCGGGAGCACAGATACGCAGTATTTT.

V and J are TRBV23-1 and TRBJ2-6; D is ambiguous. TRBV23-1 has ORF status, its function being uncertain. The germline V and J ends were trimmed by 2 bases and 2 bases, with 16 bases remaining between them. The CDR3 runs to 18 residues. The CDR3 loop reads CASSQTHHRVPGANVLTF. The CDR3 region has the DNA TGCGCCAGCAGTCAAACCCACCATCGGGTCCCTGGGGCCAACGTCCTGACTTTC.

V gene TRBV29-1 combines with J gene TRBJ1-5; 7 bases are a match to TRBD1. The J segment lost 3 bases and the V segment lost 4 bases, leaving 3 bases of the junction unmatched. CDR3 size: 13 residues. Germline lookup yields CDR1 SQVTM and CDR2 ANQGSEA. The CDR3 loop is CSVVDRINQPQHF. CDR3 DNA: TGCAGCGTTGTGGACAGGATCAATCAGCCCCAGCATTTT.

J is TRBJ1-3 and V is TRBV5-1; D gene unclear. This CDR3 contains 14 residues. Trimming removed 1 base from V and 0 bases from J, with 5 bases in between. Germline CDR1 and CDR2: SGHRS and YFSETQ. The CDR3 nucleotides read TGCGCCAGCAGCTTGTCAATCTCTGGAAACACCATATATTTT. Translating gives CASSLSISGNTIYF.

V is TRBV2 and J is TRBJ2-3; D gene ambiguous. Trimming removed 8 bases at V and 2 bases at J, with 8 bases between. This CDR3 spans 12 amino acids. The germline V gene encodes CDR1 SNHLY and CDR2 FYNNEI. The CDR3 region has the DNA TGTGCCAGCCGCCTATACACAGATACGCAGTATTTT. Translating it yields CASRLYTDTQYF.

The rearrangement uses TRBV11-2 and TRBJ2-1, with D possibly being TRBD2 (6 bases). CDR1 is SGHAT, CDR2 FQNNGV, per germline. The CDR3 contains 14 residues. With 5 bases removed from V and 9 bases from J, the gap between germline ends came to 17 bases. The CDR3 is CASSPNGMGGEQFF. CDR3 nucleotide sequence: TGTGCCAGCAGCCCGAATGGAATGGGGGGTGAGCAGTTCTTC.

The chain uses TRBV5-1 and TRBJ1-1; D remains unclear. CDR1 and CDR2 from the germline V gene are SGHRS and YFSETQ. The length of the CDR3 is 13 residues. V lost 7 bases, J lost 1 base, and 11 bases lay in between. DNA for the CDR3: TGCGCCAGCCGGGTGCAGTCGAACACTGAAGCTTTCTTT. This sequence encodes CASRVQSNTEAFF.

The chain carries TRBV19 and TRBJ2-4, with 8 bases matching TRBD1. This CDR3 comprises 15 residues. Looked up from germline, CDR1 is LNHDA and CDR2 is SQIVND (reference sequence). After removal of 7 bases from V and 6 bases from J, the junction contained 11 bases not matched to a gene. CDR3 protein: CASTAGRGLGNIQYF. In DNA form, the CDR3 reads TGTGCCAGTACGGCCGGCAGGGGGCTCGGAAACATTCAGTACTTC.

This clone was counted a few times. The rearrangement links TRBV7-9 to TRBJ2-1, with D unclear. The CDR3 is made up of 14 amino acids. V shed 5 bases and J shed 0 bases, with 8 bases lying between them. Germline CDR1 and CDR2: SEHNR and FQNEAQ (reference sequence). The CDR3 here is CASSPSSSYNEQFF. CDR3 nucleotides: TGTGCCAGCAGCCCTAGTAGCTCCTACAATGAGCAGTTCTTC.